This paragraph covers one T cell receptor (beta chain) sequence. Its matching antigen is unknown. Trimming stripped 4 bases from V and 15 bases from J, with 22 bases between. The V gene's germline CDR1 is MDHEN and CDR2 SYDVKM. CDR3 length equals 15 residues. The data derive from a study of T cell repertoires in cytomegalovirus infection. Study-level information: A matching HLA type, together with CMV infection, was signaled by public TCR beta signatures. Whole-study results and caveats: Public TCR beta family frequency separated CMV-and-HLA carriers, including in an independent cohort.

One entry per CDR3 protein results from TCRdb running MiXCR on the reads. Here the sample spans 150,000 to 200,000 distinct CDR3 sequences, 13% to 15% being singletons. The chain combines TRBV28 with TRBJ2-6; tentatively, D is TRBD2 (5 bases). The specimen was PBMCs. The TCR comes from a human donor in good health (CMV status not recorded). Some clones in this sample may be carry-over from other donors' samples. CDR3 DNA: TGTGCCAGCAGTTCAGAGAGAGGGATCCTTACCGCCCTGACTTTC. This gives the protein CASSSERGILTALTF.